Listed below are T cell receptor beta chains from one sample, sequenced in a study of Graves' ophthalmopathy and Graves' hyperthyroidism. TCRdb independently ran MiXCR on the multiplex PCR reads; one entry per CDR3 protein. Of approximately 330,000 distinct CDR3 sequences detected, roughly 15% appear once; the ten largest clones hold 12%. Sequenced input: peripheral blood. The receptor source for this set is an adult man with Graves' ophthalmopathy. Each CDR3 is given with its conserved first and last residue. A D gene is named only where the DNA matches it firmly. Clone size is not always given. Where it is, it says once, few, many or a class for expanded clones.

>TRBJ2-7|TRBV7-9|NA|many
CASSLVLQGEQYF
TGTGCCAGCAGTTTGGTATTACAGGGCGAGCAGTACTTC
>TRBJ1-2|TRBV7-2|TRBD1|many
CASRQRTGGGYTF
TGTGCCAGCAGACAAAGGACAGGGGGAGGCTACACCTTC
>TRBJ1-1|TRBV6-2/TRBV6-3|NA|many
CASRQRSAEAFF
TGTGCCAGCAGACAGAGGTCCGCGGAAGCTTTCTTT
>TRBJ2-5|TRBV10-3|TRBD2|NA
CAISPTSGRRETQYF
TGTGCCATCAGTCCGACTAGCGGGAGGCGGGAGACCCAGTACTTC
>TRBJ2-7|TRBV15|TRBD2|NA
CATSAGYVGSGEYEQYF
TGTGCCACCAGCGCCGGGTACGTGGGAAGCGGGGAGTACGAGCAGTACTTC
>TRBJ1-1|TRBV11-1|NA|few
CASSLGDPVLLNTEAFF
TGTGCCAGCAGCTTAGGGGACCCAGTTCTCTTGAACACTGAAGCTTTCTTT
>TRBJ2-7|TRBV15|TRBD2|many
CATSLAGANEQYF
TGTGCCACCAGCCTAGCGGGAGCCAACGAGCAGTACTTC
>TRBJ2-7|TRBV11-2|TRBD2|many
CASSSAGTSGRGEQYF
TGTGCCAGCAGCTCCGCCGGGACTAGCGGCCGGGGGGAGCAGTACTTC
>TRBJ2-5|TRBV11-2|TRBD1|many
CASRRQGGYQETQYF
TGTGCCAGCAGGAGACAGGGGGGGTACCAAGAGACCCAGTACTTC
>TRBJ2-5|TRBV6-5|TRBD1|many
CASRGTAPAFQETQYF
TGTGCCAGCAGGGGGACAGCTCCCGCATTCCAAGAGACCCAGTACTTC
>TRBJ1-1|TRBV2|NA|many
CASRNRLNRNEAFF
TGTGCCAGCAGGAACCGGCTTAATAGGAATGAAGCTTTCTTT
>TRBJ2-1|TRBV6-4|TRBD2|NA
CASSPAGLAGGPVNSGEQFF
TGTGCCAGCAGTCCCGCGGGACTAGCGGGAGGGCCTGTAAATTCGGGTGAGCAGTTCTTC
>TRBJ1-6|TRBV12-3/TRBV12-4|NA|many
CASSLWQADSPLHF
TGTGCCAGCAGTTTATGGCAGGCAGATTCACCCCTCCACTTT
>TRBJ2-6|TRBV10-3|NA|NA
CASRESQYSGANVLTF
TGTGCCAGCAGAGAGTCCCAGTACTCTGGGGCCAACGTCCTGACTTTC
>TRBJ2-7|TRBV3-1|TRBD1|few
CASSPNPSTGLEQYF
TGTGCCAGCAGCCCTAACCCGTCGACAGGGTTGGAGCAGTACTTC
>TRBJ1-2|TRBV7-2|TRBD1|many
CASTGTGTYGYTF
TGTGCCAGCACCGGGACAGGGACCTATGGCTACACCTTC
>TRBJ1-5|TRBV6-1|NA|many
CASSDRGQLGYQPQHF
TGTGCCAGCAGTGACCGTGGGCAGCTGGGGTATCAGCCCCAGCATTTT
>TRBJ2-5|TRBV12-3/TRBV12-4|NA|many
CASSQMRGEIQYF
TGTGCCAGCAGCCAGATGAGGGGAGAGATCCAGTACTTC
>TRBJ1-1|TRBV19|NA|many
CASSIDRAGSNTEAFF
TGTGCCAGTAGTATAGATAGAGCAGGGTCCAACACTGAAGCTTTCTTT
>TRBJ2-5|TRBV15|NA|many
CATSTHWTEQETQYF
TGTGCCACCAGCACCCATTGGACAGAGCAAGAGACCCAGTACTTC
>TRBJ1-2|TRBV7-2|TRBD1|NA
CASSLGGQGLQGYTF
TGTGCCAGCAGCTTAGGGGGACAGGGGTTGCAGGGCTACACCTTC
>TRBJ1-1|TRBV24-1|NA|NA
CATSDGGGTEAFF
TGTGCCACCAGTGACGGGGGTGGAACTGAAGCTTTCTTT
>TRBJ2-5|TRBV11-2|NA|many
CASLPVGQETQYF
TGTGCCAGCCTCCCGGTGGGACAAGAGACCCAGTACTTC
>TRBJ2-2|TRBV12-3/TRBV12-4|NA|NA
CASSLAGGRTGELFF
TGTGCCAGCAGTTTAGCGGGAGGACGAACCGGGGAGCTGTTTTTT
>TRBJ1-1|TRBV30|NA|many
CAWSVGWFAEAFF
TGTGCCTGGAGTGTAGGGTGGTTCGCTGAAGCTTTCTTT
>TRBJ2-5|TRBV6-1|NA|many
CAIRDYNQETQYF
TGTGCCATAAGAGACTATAACCAAGAGACCCAGTACTTC
>TRBJ2-1|TRBV6-5|TRBD2|many
CASSYREGTEQFF
TGTGCCAGCAGTTACCGGGAGGGGACTGAGCAGTTCTTC
>TRBJ1-3|TRBV5-1|NA|many
CASSFGGSRSSSGNTIYF
TGCGCCAGCAGCTTTGGGGGGAGCAGATCGTCCTCTGGAAACACCATATATTTT
>TRBJ2-7|TRBV28|TRBD1|many
CASSPRTGTGRQYF
TGTGCCAGCAGTCCTAGGACAGGGACAGGAAGGCAGTACTTC